One and the same sample provided the 9 T cell receptor beta chains below, sequenced in a study of PD-1 blockade in classical Hodgkin lymphoma. Method: immunoSEQ multiplex PCR; TCRdb's copy keeps in-frame clones and lacks some. The sample lists 37,000 or so clones; just over 85% were seen once. Following autologous stem cell transplantation, relapse occurred in every patient, and exposure to brentuximab vedotin varied. The starting material was peripheral blood mononuclear cells (PBMCs), obtained before the second cycle of nivolumab. The receptors come from a human donor with classical Hodgkin lymphoma.

This clone was found a few times. This chain joins TRBV19 and TRBJ1-1; TRBD1 is a possible D gene (6 bases). The V end lost 7 bases, the J end lost 0 bases, and 15 bases lay between the germline ends. Germline loops: CDR1 LNHDA, CDR2 SQIVND (reference sequence). The CDR3 sequence is 15 residues long. CDR3 in amino acids: CASNQQGGLNTEAFF. The DNA for the CDR3 is TGTGCCAGTAATCAACAGGGTGGTCTGAACACTGAAGCTTTCTTT.

This chain connects TRBV5-1 to TRBJ2-7; D may be TRBD1 or TRBD2 (5 bases each). Germline lookup yields CDR1 SGHRS and CDR2 YFSETQ. The CDR3 sequence is 15 residues long. Trimming removed 2 bases from V and 3 bases from J, with 15 bases in between. The CDR3 nucleotides read TGCGCCAGCAGCTTAGAGGGGTCCCCTTACTACGAGCAGTACTTC. Translated: CASSLEGSPYYEQYF.

V is TRBV4-1 and J is TRBJ2-7; 11 bases map to TRBD2. V gave up 0 bases and J gave up 0 bases; unmatched junction bases: 16. Germline V CDR1 and CDR2: MGHRA, YSYEKL. The CDR3 contains 21 residues. CDR3 protein: CASSQDPQKGLAGGSSYEQYF. CDR3 sequence (DNA): TGCGCCAGCAGCCAAGACCCGCAGAAAGGACTAGCGGGTGGAAGCTCCTACGAGCAGTACTTC.

This clone was detected only a few times. The rearrangement uses TRBV5-1 and TRBJ1-2; D call uncertain. The V and J ends lost 0 bases and 8 bases respectively, with 11 bases between them. This CDR3 region has 13 residues. Germline CDR1 and CDR2: SGHRS and YFSETQ. The CDR3 here is CASSLGDGRGYTF. The CDR3 coding sequence is TGCGCCAGCAGCTTGGGTGACGGACGGGGCTACACCTTC. Full variable domain (missing parts from reference TRBV5-1 and TRBJ1-2): KAGVTQTPRYLIKTRGQQVTLSCSPISGHRSVSWYQQTPGQGLQFLFEYFSETQRNKGNFPGRFSGRQFSNSRSEMNVSTLELGDSALYLCASSLGDGRGYTFGSGTRLTVV.

The chain joins TRBV6-1 to TRBJ2-7; 7 bases map to TRBD2. This CDR3 has 13 residues. The V segment lost 6 bases and the J segment 4 bases; nucleotides outside the gene matches: 6. Looked up from germline, CDR1 is MNHNS and CDR2 is SASEGT. The CDR3 coding sequence is TGTGCCAGCAGGCCGGGAGGATTTTACGAGCAGTACTTC. Protein product: CASRPGGFYEQYF.

The gene calls are TRBV18 and TRBJ1-1, with unresolved D. This CDR3 comprises 16 residues. Germline V gives CDR1 KGHSH, CDR2 LQKENI. V lost 2 bases, J lost 1 base, and 14 bases lay in between. The DNA of the CDR3 is TGTGCCAGCTCACCAAGCCTCACTTTACCGAACACTGAAGCTTTCTTT. Protein sequence: CASSPSLTLPNTEAFF.

This chain uses TRBV30 with TRBJ2-4, with TRBD2 identical over 9 bases. V lost 4 bases and J lost 4; bases outside the gene matches: 5. Germline CDR1 and CDR2: GTSNPN and SVGIG (reference sequence). This CDR3 has 14 residues. The CDR3 nucleotides read TGTGCCTGGAATGGAGCGGGAGGTAAAAACATTCAGTACTTC. Protein product: CAWNGAGGKNIQYF.

In DNA form, the CDR3 reads TGTGCCAGCAGCCAGACTAGCGGATACAATGAGCAGTTCTTC. Its protein product is CASSQTSGYNEQFF. The V call is TRBV16, the J call TRBJ2-1, with TRBD2 matching over 9 bases. This CDR3 region has 14 residues. Losses at the gene ends were 3 bases for V and 4 bases for J; bases not matched to a gene: 1. Germline assignment: CDR1 KGHSY and CDR2 FQNENV.

J is TRBJ1-1 and V is TRBV6-5; D remains ambiguous. In germline, CDR1 is MNHEY, CDR2 SVGAGI. Trimming pared 5 bases from V and 0 bases from J, leaving 13 bases between. This CDR3 is 15 amino acids long. The CDR3 reads CASSPTLRMNTEAFF. CDR3 in DNA: TGTGCCAGCAGTCCTACACTTAGGATGAACACTGAAGCTTTCTTT.